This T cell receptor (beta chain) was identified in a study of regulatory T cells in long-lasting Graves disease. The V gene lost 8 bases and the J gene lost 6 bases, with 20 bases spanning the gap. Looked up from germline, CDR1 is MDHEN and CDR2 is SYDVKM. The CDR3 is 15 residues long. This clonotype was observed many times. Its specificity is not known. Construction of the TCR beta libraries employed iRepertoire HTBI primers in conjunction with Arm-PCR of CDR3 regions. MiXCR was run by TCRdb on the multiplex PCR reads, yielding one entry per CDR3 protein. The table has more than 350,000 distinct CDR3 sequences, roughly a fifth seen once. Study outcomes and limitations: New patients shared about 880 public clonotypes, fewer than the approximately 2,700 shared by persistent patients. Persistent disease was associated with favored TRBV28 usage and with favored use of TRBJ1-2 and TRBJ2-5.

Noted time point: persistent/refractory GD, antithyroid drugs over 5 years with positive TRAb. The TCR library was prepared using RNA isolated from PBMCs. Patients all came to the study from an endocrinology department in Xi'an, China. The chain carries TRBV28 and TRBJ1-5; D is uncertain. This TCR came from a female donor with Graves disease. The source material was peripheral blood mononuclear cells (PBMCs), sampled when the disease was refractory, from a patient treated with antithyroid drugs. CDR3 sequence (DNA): TGTGCCAGCGCCTCGCCGCAGGTCGTGGGTCAGCCCCAGCATTTT. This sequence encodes CASASPQVVGQPQHF.